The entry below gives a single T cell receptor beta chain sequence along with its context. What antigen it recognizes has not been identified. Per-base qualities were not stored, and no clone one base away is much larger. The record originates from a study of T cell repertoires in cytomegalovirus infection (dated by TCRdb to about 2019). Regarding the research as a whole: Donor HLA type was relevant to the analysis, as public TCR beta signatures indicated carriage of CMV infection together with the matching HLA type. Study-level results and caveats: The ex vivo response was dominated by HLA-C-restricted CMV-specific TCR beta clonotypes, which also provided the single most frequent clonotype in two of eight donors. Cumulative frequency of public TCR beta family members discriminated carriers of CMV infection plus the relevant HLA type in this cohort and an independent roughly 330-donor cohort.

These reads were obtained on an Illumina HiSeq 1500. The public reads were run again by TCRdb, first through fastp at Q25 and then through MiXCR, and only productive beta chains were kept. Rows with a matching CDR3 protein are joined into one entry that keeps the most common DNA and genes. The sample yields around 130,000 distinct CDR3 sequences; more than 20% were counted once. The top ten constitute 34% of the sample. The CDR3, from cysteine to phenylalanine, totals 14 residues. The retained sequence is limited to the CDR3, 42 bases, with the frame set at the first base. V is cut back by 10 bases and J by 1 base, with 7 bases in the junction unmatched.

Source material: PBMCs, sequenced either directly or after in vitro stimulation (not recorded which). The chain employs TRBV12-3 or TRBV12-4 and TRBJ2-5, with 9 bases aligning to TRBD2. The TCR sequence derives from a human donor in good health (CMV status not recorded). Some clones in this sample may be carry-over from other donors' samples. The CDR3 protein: CATTTSGLQETQYF. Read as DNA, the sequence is TGTGCCACCACCACTAGCGGGCTCCAAGAGACCCAGTACTTC.